The rows below give T cell receptor beta chains drawn from one sample of a study of T cell clonotyping in hematopoietic cell transplantation. Using immunoSEQ multiplex PCR, the repertoire was profiled, and TCRdb retains in-frame clones only, with some absent. Here the sample spans roughly 3,000 clones, 80% to 90% being singletons. Sequencing was performed on PBMCs, taken 180 days after allogeneic stem cell transplant. Every receptor here comes from a female patient in her 40s who had an allogeneic stem cell transplant from a related donor, so T cells may come from the graft donor. Some clones in this sample may be carry-over from other donors' samples. CDR3s include the opening cysteine and the closing phenylalanine or tryptophan. A D gene is named only where the DNA matches it firmly. A row's size may be missing; if present it is once, few, many or a size class.

CDR3: CASTRRQGGNQPQHF; DNA: TGTGCCAGCACCAGAAGACAGGGGGGCAATCAGCCCCAGCATTTT; D: TRBD1; J: TRBJ1-5; V: TRBV6-5; size: NA
CDR3: CAWKGLAATDTQYF; DNA: TGTGCCTGGAAGGGCCTAGCGGCTACAGATACGCAGTATTTT; D: TRBD2; J: TRBJ2-3; V: TRBV30; size: NA
CDR3: CASSYGLRGILF; DNA: TGCGCCAGCAGCTACGGGCTACGCGGGATCCTTTTT; D: NA; J: TRBJ1-1; V: TRBV4-1; size: NA
CDR3: CAIRLAGEVDTQYF; DNA: TGTGCCATCAGGCTAGCGGGAGAGGTGGATACGCAGTATTTT; D: TRBD2; J: TRBJ2-3; V: TRBV10-3; size: NA
CDR3: CSVTGTSTNYEQYF; DNA: TGCAGCGTCACCGGGACCTCCACCAACTACGAGCAGTACTTC; D: NA; J: TRBJ2-7; V: TRBV29-1; size: NA
CDR3: CASSETGTGPNTEAFF; DNA: TGTGCCAGCAGCGAGACTGGGACAGGCCCGAACACTGAAGCTTTCTTT; D: TRBD1; J: TRBJ1-1; V: TRBV7-9; size: NA
CDR3: CASSLYPGQGVTGELFF; DNA: TGTGCCAGCAGCTTGTACCCGGGACAGGGGGTCACCGGGGAGCTGTTTTTT; D: TRBD1; J: TRBJ2-2; V: TRBV5-4; size: NA
CDR3: CASSLGGTAEKLFF; DNA: TGCGCCAGCAGCTTAGGGGGCACGGCTGAAAAACTGTTTTTT; D: TRBD1; J: TRBJ1-4; V: TRBV5-1; size: few
CDR3: CASSLKRGRDSYGGYTF; DNA: TGTGCCAGCAGCTTGAAACGCGGGCGGGACAGCTACGGTGGCTACACCTTC; D: TRBD1; J: TRBJ1-2; V: TRBV5-6; size: NA
CDR3: CASSGGDGGSSYEQYF; DNA: TGTGCCAGCAGCGGAGGAGACGGTGGCAGCTCCTACGAGCAGTACTTC; D: NA; J: TRBJ2-7; V: TRBV9; size: NA
CDR3: CASSPARGQYF; DNA: TGTGCCAGCAGCCCAGCTCGGGGCCAGTACTTC; D: NA; J: TRBJ2-5; V: TRBV7-9; size: NA
CDR3: CAVYLGGNTIYF; DNA: TGTGCCGTCTATCTCGGTGGAAACACCATATATTTT; D: NA; J: TRBJ1-3; V: TRBV6-6; size: NA
CDR3: CASSSSGSRGDTQYF; DNA: TGTGCCAGCAGCTCGAGCGGGAGTCGAGGAGATACGCAGTATTTT; D: TRBD2; J: TRBJ2-3; V: TRBV7-8; size: NA
CDR3: CASSDKRSTDTQYF; DNA: TGTGCCAGCAGTGATAAGCGGTCCACAGATACGCAGTATTTT; D: NA; J: TRBJ2-3; V: TRBV2; size: NA
CDR3: CASSLGDTGELFF; DNA: TGTGCCAGCAGCTTGGGGGACACCGGGGAGCTGTTTTTT; D: NA; J: TRBJ2-2; V: TRBV5-6; size: NA
CDR3: CASSAHVTYEQYF; DNA: TGCGCCAGCAGCGCTCATGTTACCTACGAGCAGTACTTC; D: NA; J: TRBJ2-7; V: TRBV5-1; size: NA
CDR3: CASSVSRSETQYF; DNA: TGTGCCAGCAGCGTATCCCGTTCGGAGACCCAGTACTTC; D: NA; J: TRBJ2-5; V: TRBV9; size: few
CDR3: CASSQDLEQFF; DNA: TGCGCCAGCAGCCAAGACTTAGAGCAGTTCTTC; D: NA; J: TRBJ2-1; V: TRBV4-1; size: once
CDR3: CASSQNYNEQFF; DNA: TGCGCCAGCAGCCAAAACTACAATGAGCAGTTCTTC; D: NA; J: TRBJ2-1; V: TRBV4-3; size: few
CDR3: CASSLASGAYEQYF; DNA: TGTGCCAGCAGCTTAGCCTCGGGGGCGTACGAGCAGTACTTC; D: NA; J: TRBJ2-7; V: TRBV11-3; size: NA
CDR3: CATRSGYEQYF; DNA: TGTGCCACCCGTTCTGGCTACGAGCAGTACTTC; D: NA; J: TRBJ2-7; V: TRBV10-3; size: NA
CDR3: CASSPSSWGQQPQHF; DNA: TGTGCCAGCAGCCCTTCTTCCTGGGGGCAGCAGCCCCAGCATTTT; D: NA; J: TRBJ1-5; V: TRBV28; size: NA
CDR3: CAISESDNYGYTF; DNA: TGTGCCATCAGTGAGTCGGACAACTATGGCTACACCTTC; D: NA; J: TRBJ1-2; V: TRBV10-3; size: NA
CDR3: CASIKNLGPRYGYTF; DNA: TGTGCCAGCATCAAAAATTTAGGACCGAGATATGGCTACACCTTC; D: NA; J: TRBJ1-2; V: TRBV2; size: NA
CDR3: CASSLGLGETQYF; DNA: TGTGCCAGCAGCCTCGGACTAGGAGAGACCCAGTACTTC; D: TRBD2; J: TRBJ2-5; V: TRBV7-6; size: NA
CDR3: CASSLHSADGYTF; DNA: TGTGCCAGCAGCTTACACAGCGCCGATGGCTACACCTTC; D: NA; J: TRBJ1-2; V: TRBV7-2; size: NA
CDR3: CASSGMLANYGYTF; DNA: TGTGCCAGCAGTGGGATGCTAGCTAACTATGGCTACACCTTC; D: NA; J: TRBJ1-2; V: TRBV2; size: NA